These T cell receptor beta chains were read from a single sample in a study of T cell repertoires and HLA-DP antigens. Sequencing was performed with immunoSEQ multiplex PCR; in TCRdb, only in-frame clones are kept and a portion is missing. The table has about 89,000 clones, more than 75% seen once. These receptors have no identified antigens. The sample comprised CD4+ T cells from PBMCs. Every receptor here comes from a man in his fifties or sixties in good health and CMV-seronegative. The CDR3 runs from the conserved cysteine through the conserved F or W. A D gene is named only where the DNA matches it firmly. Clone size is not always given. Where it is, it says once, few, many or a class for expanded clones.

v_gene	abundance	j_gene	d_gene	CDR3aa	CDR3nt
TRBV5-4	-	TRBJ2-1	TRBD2	CASSLGLAGDGAEQFF	TGTGCCAGCAGCCTGGGACTAGCGGGAGACGGCGCTGAGCAGTTCTTC
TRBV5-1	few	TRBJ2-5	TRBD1	CASSLQGVGVETQYF	TGCGCCAGCAGCTTGCAGGGGGTGGGCGTGGAGACCCAGTACTTC
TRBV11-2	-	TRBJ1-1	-	CASSLGGNTEAFF	TGTGCCAGCAGCTTAGGGGGAAACACTGAAGCTTTCTTT
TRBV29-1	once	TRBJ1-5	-	CSVPKGGTQPQHF	TGCAGCGTTCCAAAGGGGGGGACTCAGCCCCAGCATTTT
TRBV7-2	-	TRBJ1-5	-	CASSLGGGISQPQHF	TGTGCCAGCAGCTTAGGTGGGGGGATTTCGCAGCCCCAGCATTTT
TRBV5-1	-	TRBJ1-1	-	CASSLAGLSSEAFF	TGCGCCAGCAGCTTGGCAGGGCTAAGTTCTGAAGCTTTCTTT
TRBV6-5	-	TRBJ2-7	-	CASSSPGSGGVEQYF	TGTGCCAGCAGTTCTCCCGGGAGTGGTGGGGTCGAGCAGTACTTC
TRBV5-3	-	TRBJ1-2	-	CARSFSGANYGYTF	TGTGCCAGAAGCTTTTCGGGGGCTAACTATGGCTACACCTTC
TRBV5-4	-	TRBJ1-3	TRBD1	CASSRGQTGNTIYF	TGTGCCAGCAGCCGGGGACAGACTGGAAACACCATATATTTT
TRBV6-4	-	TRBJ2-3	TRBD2	CASSEQREGRVDTQYF	TGTGCCAGCAGTGAACAGCGGGAGGGCCGGGTAGATACGCAGTATTTT
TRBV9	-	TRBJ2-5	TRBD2	CASSTGLAGGETQYF	TGTGCCAGCAGCACGGGACTAGCGGGAGGGGAGACCCAGTACTTC
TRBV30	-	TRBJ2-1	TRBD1	CAWKVPGQLYNEQFF	TGTGCCTGGAAAGTCCCGGGACAGCTCTACAATGAGCAGTTCTTC
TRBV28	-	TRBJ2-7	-	CASSFALTETYEQYF	TGTGCCAGCAGTTTCGCGTTGACAGAAACCTACGAGCAGTACTTC
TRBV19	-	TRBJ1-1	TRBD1	CASSMDRGLSEAFF	TGTGCCAGTAGTATGGACAGGGGATTGTCTGAAGCTTTCTTT
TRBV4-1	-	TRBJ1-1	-	CASSQERARSTEAFF	TGCGCCAGCAGCCAAGAGCGGGCCAGGAGTACTGAAGCTTTCTTT
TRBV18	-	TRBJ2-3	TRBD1	CASSRDRSTDTQYF	TGTGCCAGCTCCCGGGACAGGAGCACAGATACGCAGTATTTT
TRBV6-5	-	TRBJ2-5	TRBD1	CASRDRQETQYF	TGTGCCAGCCGGGACAGGCAAGAGACCCAGTACTTC